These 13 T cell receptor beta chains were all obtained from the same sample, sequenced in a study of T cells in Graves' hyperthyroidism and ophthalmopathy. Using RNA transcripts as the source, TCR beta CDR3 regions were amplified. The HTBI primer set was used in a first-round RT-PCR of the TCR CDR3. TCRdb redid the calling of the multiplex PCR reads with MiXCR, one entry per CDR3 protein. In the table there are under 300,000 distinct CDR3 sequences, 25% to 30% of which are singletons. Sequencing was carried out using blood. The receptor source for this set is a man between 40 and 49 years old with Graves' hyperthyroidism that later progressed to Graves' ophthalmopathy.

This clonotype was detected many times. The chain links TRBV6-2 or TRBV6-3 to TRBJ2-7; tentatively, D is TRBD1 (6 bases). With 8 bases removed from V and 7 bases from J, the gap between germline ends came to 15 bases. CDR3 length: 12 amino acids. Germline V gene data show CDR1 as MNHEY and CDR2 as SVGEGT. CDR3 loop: CASLSGVGEQYF. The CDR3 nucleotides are TGTGCCAGCCTGTCAGGGGTCGGGGAGCAGTACTTC.

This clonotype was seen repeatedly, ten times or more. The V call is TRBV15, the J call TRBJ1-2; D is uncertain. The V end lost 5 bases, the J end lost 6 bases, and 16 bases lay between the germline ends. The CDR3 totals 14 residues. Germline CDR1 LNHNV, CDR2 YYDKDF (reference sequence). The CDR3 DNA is TGTGCCACCAGCGCCAGTGGACGGTGGAATGGCTACACCTTC. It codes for CATSASGRWNGYTF.

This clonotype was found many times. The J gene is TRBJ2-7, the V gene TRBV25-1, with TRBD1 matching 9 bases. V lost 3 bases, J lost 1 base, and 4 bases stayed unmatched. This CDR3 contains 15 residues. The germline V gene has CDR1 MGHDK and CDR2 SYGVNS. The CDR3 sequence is CASSDTGGLSYEQYF. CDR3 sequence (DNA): TGTGCCAGCAGTGATACAGGGGGCCTTTCCTACGAGCAGTACTTC.

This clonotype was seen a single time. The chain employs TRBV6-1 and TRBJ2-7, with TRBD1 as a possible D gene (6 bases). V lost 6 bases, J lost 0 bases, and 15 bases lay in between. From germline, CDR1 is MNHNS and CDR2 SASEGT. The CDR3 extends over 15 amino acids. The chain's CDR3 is CASRPHWDNSYEQYF. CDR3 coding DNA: TGTGCCAGCAGGCCTCACTGGGACAACTCCTACGAGCAGTACTTC.

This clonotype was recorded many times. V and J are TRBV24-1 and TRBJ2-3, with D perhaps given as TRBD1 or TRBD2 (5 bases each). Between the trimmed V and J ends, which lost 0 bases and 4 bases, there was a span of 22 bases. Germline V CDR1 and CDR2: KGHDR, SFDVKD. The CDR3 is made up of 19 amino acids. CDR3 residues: CATSDLLGQQRGAPDTQYF. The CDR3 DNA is TGTGCCACCAGTGATTTGCTAGGGCAGCAGAGGGGAGCACCAGATACGCAGTATTTT.

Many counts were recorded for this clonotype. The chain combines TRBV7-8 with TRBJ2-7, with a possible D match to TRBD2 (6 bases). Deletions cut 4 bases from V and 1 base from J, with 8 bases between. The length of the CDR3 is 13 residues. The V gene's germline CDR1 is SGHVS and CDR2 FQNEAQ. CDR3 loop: CASSWTKSYEQYF. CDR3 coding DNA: TGTGCCAGCAGCTGGACTAAATCCTACGAGCAGTACTTC.

The CDR3, as DNA: TGTGCCAGCCACAGTTGGGTCAATCAGCCCCAGCATTTT. Translation: CASHSWVNQPQHF. The chain recombines TRBV6-2 or TRBV6-3 with TRBJ1-5, with D hard to call. In germline, CDR1 is MNHEY, CDR2 SVGEGT. Trimming pared 8 bases from V and 3 bases from J, leaving 11 bases between. The CDR3 consists of 13 residues.

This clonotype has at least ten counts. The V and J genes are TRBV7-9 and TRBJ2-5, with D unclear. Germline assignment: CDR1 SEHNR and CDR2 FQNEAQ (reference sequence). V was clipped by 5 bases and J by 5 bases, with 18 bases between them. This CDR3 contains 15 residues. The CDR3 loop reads CASSRSRPKVETQYF. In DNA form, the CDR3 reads TGTGCCAGCAGCCGGAGCCGGCCCAAAGTGGAGACCCAGTACTTC.

The DNA of the CDR3 is TGCAGCGTTGATTCGGGGCACGAGCAGTACTTC. It yields the protein CSVDSGHEQYF. The chain links TRBV29-1 to TRBJ2-7, with D perhaps TRBD1 or TRBD2 (5 bases each). The CDR3 has 11 residues. Looked up from germline, CDR1 is SQVTM and CDR2 is ANQGSEA. Trimming took 3 bases from V and 5 from J, leaving 8 bases between them.

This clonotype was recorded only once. Written as DNA, the CDR3 is TGTGCCAGCAGTTACCCAGGACGGTCCACCGGGGAGCTGTTTTTT. Its protein product is CASSYPGRSTGELFF. This rearrangement joins TRBV6-5 to TRBJ2-2; unclear D gene. V was cut by 2 bases and J by 4 bases, with 11 bases left in between. Germline values: CDR1 MNHEY, CDR2 SVGAGI. The length of the CDR3 is 15 residues.

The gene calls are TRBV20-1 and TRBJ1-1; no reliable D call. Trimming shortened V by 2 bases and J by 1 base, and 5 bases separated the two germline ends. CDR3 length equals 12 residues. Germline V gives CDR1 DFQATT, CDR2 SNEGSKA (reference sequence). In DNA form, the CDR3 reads TGCAGTGCTAGACACAAGAACACTGAAGCTTTCTTT. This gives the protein CSARHKNTEAFF.

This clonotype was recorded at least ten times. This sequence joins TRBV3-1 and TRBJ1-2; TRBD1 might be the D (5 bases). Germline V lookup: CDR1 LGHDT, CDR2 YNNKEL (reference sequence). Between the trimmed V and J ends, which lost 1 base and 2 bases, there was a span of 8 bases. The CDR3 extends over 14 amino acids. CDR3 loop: CASSQAGGNYGYTF. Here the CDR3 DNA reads TGTGCCAGCAGCCAAGCCGGGGGAAACTATGGCTACACCTTC.

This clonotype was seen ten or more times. CDR3 DNA: TGTGCCAGCAGCTCCCACGATGCGGGAGCTTGGTACGAGCAGTACTTC. It is translated as CASSSHDAGAWYEQYF. The V call is TRBV11-2, the J call TRBJ2-7; 7 positions agree with TRBD2. The J segment lost 4 bases and the V segment lost 4 bases, leaving 13 bases of the junction unmatched. Germline loops: CDR1 SGHAT, CDR2 FQNNGV. CDR3 length: 16 amino acids.